This is a list of T cell receptor beta chains from one sample in a study of T cells after yellow fever vaccination. Via MiXCR, TCRdb re-called the 5' RACE reads, giving one row per CDR3 protein. The sample includes about 30,000 distinct CDR3 sequences, about 6% of them seen just once. Sequencing used PBMCs, either bulk or a sorted T-cell subset (CD4+, CD8+, memory, or dextramer-sorted; not recorded which), obtained on the day of the yellow fever booster vaccination. Source of these receptors: a man under 40 who received the YFV17D yellow fever vaccine. CDR3s leave out the opening cysteine and the closing phenylalanine or tryptophan. A D gene is named only where the DNA matches it firmly.

-	TRBV7-8	ASSLEVQRGQY
-	TRBV5-4	ASSLVGPPSSYNEQF
TRBD1	TRBV18	ASSHGQGATGELF
-	TRBV5-1	ASSLAEFRAGRNYGYT
TRBD1	TRBV12-3/TRBV12-4	ASSFPGQGSYEQY
-	TRBV4-2	ASSHYFRDPRDLSSGANVLT
-	TRBV5-1	ASSRKIQETQY
TRBD1	TRBV18	ASSPRTGGGVYEQY
-	TRBV7-8	ASSLTGGTEAF
-	TRBV12-3/TRBV12-4	ASTPTNSNNEQF
TRBD2	TRBV29-1	SVVSGTSYNEQF
-	TRBV20-1	RSPTTTSNTEAF
TRBD1	TRBV20-1	SASAGQGALSGRTYTGELF
TRBD2	TRBV7-6	ASSLDVAGGYNEQF
-	TRBV7-9	ASSLEQGNVGDTQY
-	TRBV3-1	ASSQTLPSTNTKGSYEQY
-	TRBV4-1	ASSQEMDYGYT
TRBD1	TRBV12-3/TRBV12-4	AISPAPGQSRENIQY
-	TRBV20-1	SANREETQY
-	TRBV19	ASSIDPGMNTGELF
TRBD1	TRBV20-1	SATGGDRVALAAGPPETQY
-	TRBV7-2	ASSLFGQGEQETQY
TRBD2	TRBV30	AWNSGNSYNEQF
-	TRBV3-1	ASSQGEWGYT
-	TRBV7-9	ASSLAAGLQETQY
-	TRBV28	ASIAGQGYNEQF
TRBD2	TRBV4-2	ASSQESGSSGGNEQF
-	TRBV29-1	SAGTEGRQF
-	TRBV11-2	ASSYRDHLGEQF
TRBD1	TRBV12-3/TRBV12-4	ASTRDRFGYEQY
TRBD1	TRBV6-2/TRBV6-3	ASRGTGLYEQY
-	TRBV12-3/TRBV12-4	ASSFSGVNNSPLH
TRBD2	TRBV2	ASSGTAGGPLF
TRBD1	TRBV3-1	TFWRPPLGGRGLNTEAF
TRBD1	TRBV4-2	ASSQGGTGVETQY
TRBD2	TRBV7-8	ASSLGLAGSYEQY
-	TRBV7-2	ASSLGRMGTQY
-	TRBV5-1	ASSLDESSGANVLT
-	TRBV7-2	ASSLMATSSSYEQY
-	TRBV4-1	ASSRPVLRGDNEQF
TRBD1	TRBV4-3	ASSFSGTGESYEQY
TRBD2	TRBV5-5	ASSGEPSGYEEDTQY
TRBD2	TRBV24-1	ATSVSGSPDTQY
-	TRBV6-1	ASRPQAQQPQH
-	TRBV3-1	ASSPSSYEQY
-	TRBV27	ASSLGGGMPQH
-	TRBV6-2/TRBV6-3	ASTDPTGNLQETQY